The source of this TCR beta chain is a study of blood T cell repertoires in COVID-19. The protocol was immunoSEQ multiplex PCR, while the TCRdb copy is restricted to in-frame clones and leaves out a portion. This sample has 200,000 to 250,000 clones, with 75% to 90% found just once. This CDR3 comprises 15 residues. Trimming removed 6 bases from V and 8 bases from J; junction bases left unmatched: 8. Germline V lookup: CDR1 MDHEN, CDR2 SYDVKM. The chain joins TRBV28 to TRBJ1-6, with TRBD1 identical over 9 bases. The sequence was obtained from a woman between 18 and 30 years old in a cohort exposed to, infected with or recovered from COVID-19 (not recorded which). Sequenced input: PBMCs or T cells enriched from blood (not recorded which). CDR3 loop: CASSPTGGSDSPLHF. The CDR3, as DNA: TGTGCCAGCAGCCCAACAGGGGGCTCGGATTCACCCCTCCACTTT.